Below, 5 T cell receptor beta chains from the same sample are listed, as sequenced in a study of graft-versus-host responses after intestinal transplantation (dated by TCRdb to about 2021). No antigen has been identified for these receptors. The time point label on this specimen signifies: cells obtained before transplantation from donor or recipient. Libraries were built with the immunoSEQ multiplex PCR assay. As stored in TCRdb, this immuneACCESS dataset retains in-frame rearrangements with V and J assigned. A fraction of the clones does not appear; measured against another copy, unresolved V genes explain less than half of the discrepancy, and the remainder lacks a known reason. This sample gives 95,000 to 150,000 clones in total; 90% to 95% of them show up just once. The top ten clones comprise more than 0.1% of the sample. The specimen was unstimulated CD4+ T cells sorted from spleen or lymph node cells, collected before intestinal transplant. The receptors shown here come from a human donor who received an intestinal transplant.

The chain has TRBV6-1 and TRBJ1-1; D possibly corresponds to TRBD1 (6 bases). Trimming took 6 bases from V and 11 from J, leaving 16 bases between them. The CDR3 extends over 12 amino acids. Germline assignment: CDR1 MNHNS and CDR2 SASEGT. In nucleotides, the CDR3 is TGTGCCAGCAGCCCCCGGGTCCAGGGGGCTTTCTTT. Encoded protein: CASSPRVQGAFF.

The chain has TRBV9 and TRBJ1-3; 9 bases are shared with TRBD1. The CDR3 contains 19 residues. Germline trimming cut 3 bases from V and 4 bases from J; bases unmatched to any gene: 17. CDR1 and CDR2 (germline): SGDLS, YYNGEE. The CDR3 nucleotides read TGTGCCAGCAGCGCTTCTTACGACGGGACAGGGTGGGGAGGAAACACCATATATTTT. Its protein is CASSASYDGTGWGGNTIYF.

The chain employs TRBV30 and TRBJ2-3; D gene uncertain. Germline V lookup: CDR1 GTSNPN, CDR2 SVGIG (reference sequence). The V gene lost 1 base and the J gene lost 2 bases, with 13 bases spanning the gap. The CDR3 runs 15 residues. CDR3 coding DNA: TGTGCCTGGAGTGACCCCAGGATGAACACAGATACGCAGTATTTT. Protein product: CAWSDPRMNTDTQYF.

V gene TRBV7-2 combines with J gene TRBJ2-5; possible D gene TRBD2, 5 bases. The CDR3 totals 13 residues. Germline V gives CDR1 SGHTA, CDR2 FQGNSA. Trimming pared 1 base from V and 5 bases from J, leaving 8 bases between. CDR3 amino acids: CASSLVLGETQYF. The CDR3 coding sequence is TGTGCCAGCAGCTTAGTACTAGGTGAGACCCAGTACTTC.

CDR3 region: CASSVYTGELFF. The CDR3, as DNA: TGTGCCAGCAGTGTCTACACCGGGGAGCTGTTTTTT. J is TRBJ2-2 and V is TRBV6-1; D ambiguous. Germline V lookup: CDR1 MNHNS, CDR2 SASEGT. This CDR3 contains 12 residues. Trimming removed 4 bases from V and 3 bases from J, with 3 bases in between.